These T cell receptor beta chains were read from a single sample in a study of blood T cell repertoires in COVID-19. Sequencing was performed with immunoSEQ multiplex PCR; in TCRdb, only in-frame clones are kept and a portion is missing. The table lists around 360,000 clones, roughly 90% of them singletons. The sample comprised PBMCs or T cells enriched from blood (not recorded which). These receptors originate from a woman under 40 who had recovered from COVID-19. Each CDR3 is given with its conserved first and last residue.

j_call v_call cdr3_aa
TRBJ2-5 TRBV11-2 CASSLTLAGGRAAQYF
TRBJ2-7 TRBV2 CASSGQGATYEQYF
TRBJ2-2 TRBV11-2 CASSLDLASGELFF
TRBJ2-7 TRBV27 CASRRGTGAYEQYF
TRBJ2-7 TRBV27 CASSLEPSYEQYF
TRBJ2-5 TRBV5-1 CASSLAGSSQETQYF
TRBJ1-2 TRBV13 CASSLGQGTYGYTF
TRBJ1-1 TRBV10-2 CASTGGGTEAFF
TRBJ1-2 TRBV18 CASSPPGQANYGYTF
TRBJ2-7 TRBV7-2 CASGGYLDHEQYF